The 24 T cell receptor beta chains given below trace back to one sample, sequenced in a study of blood T cells in healthy people across ages. A sample-barcoded 5' primer and a J-beta primer mix were used in a second PCR of about 7 to 11 cycles. TCRdb fed the 5' RACE reads into MiXCR, producing one record per CDR3 protein. The table lists roughly 1.5 million distinct CDR3 sequences, approximately 42% of them singletons. The sequenced sample was blood. The receptors derive from a woman under 30 in good health.

The rearrangement joins TRBV6-2 or TRBV6-3 to TRBJ1-1; TRBD1 might be the D (6 bases). The V gene lost 4 bases and the J gene lost 1 base, with 13 bases spanning the gap. This CDR3 comprises 15 residues. Germline loops: CDR1 MNHEY, CDR2 SVGEGT. This chain's CDR3 is CASSFPGGANTEAFF. CDR3 bases: TGTGCCAGCAGTTTCCCCGGGGGGGCGAACACTGAAGCTTTCTTT.

The DNA of the CDR3 is TGCAGTGCTAGGCCCGCCCTCTGGGGCGGGGGGACTGAAGCTTTCTTT. Its protein product is CSARPALWGGGTEAFF. The gene calls are TRBV20-1 and TRBJ1-1; D is possibly TRBD1 (5 bases). The CDR3 covers 16 residues. Germline assignment: CDR1 DFQATT and CDR2 SNEGSKA (reference sequence). Trimming took off 3 bases at V and 5 bases at J, with 22 bases between the two ends.

V usage is TRBV20-1 and J usage is TRBJ2-7; TRBD2 agrees at 10 bases. V lost 6 bases, J lost 0 bases, and 11 bases stayed unmatched. The CDR3 sequence is 16 residues long. Germline-derived CDR1 and CDR2 are DFQATT and SNEGSKA (reference sequence). CDR3 loop: CSAYDRTSGLSYEQYF. In nucleotides, the CDR3 is TGCAGTGCCTATGACCGGACTAGCGGACTCTCCTACGAGCAGTACTTC.

Notes on this clonotype: Germline and junction disagree at one end, which may indicate a read error. The J gene is TRBJ2-3, the V gene TRBV7-9, with a tentative D call TRBD2 (5 bases). Germline-derived CDR1 and CDR2 are SEHNR and FQNEAQ (reference sequence). This CDR3 comprises 14 residues. The CDR3 loop reads CAGSLARQTDTQYF. In DNA, the CDR3 is TGTGCCGGCAGCTTAGCGAGGCAGACAGATACGCAGTATTTT.

This clonotype has a count of ten or more. This rearrangement joins TRBV24-1 to TRBJ1-3; D gene ambiguous. V lost 9 bases, J lost 2 bases, and 1 base lay in between. The CDR3 covers 10 residues. CDR1 and CDR2 from the germline V gene are KGHDR and SFDVKD. CDR3 protein: CATAGNTIYF. CDR3 coding DNA: TGTGCCACCGCTGGAAACACCATATATTTT.

A single count supports this clonotype. The chain recombines TRBV30 with TRBJ2-3; possible D gene TRBD1, 5 bases. This CDR3 has 14 residues. Between the trimmed V and J ends, which lost 1 base and 3 bases, there was a span of 11 bases. Germline V CDR1 and CDR2: GTSNPN, SVGIG (reference sequence). The CDR3 reads CAWSEDIWTDTQYF. Written as DNA, the CDR3 is TGTGCCTGGAGTGAGGACATTTGGACAGATACGCAGTATTTT.

Note on this clonotype: At one boundary the junction diverges from the germline segment, which might be a read error. The chain has TRBV20-1 and TRBJ2-3, with D tentatively TRBD1 (5 bases). In germline, CDR1 is DFQATT, CDR2 SNEGSKA (reference sequence). The CDR3 has 11 amino acids. This CDR3 reads CSADLTGTQYF. The DNA for the CDR3 is TGCAGTGCCGACCTCACAGGTACGCAGTATTTT.

In its sample, this clonotype was seen many times. The J gene is TRBJ2-7, the V gene TRBV29-1; maybe TRBD2 (6 bases). The V gene lost 5 bases and the J gene lost 3 bases, with 23 bases spanning the gap. Looked up from germline, CDR1 is SQVTM and CDR2 is ANQGSEA. The CDR3 runs 16 residues. The CDR3: CSVSLARPGSDYEQYF. CDR3 sequence (DNA): TGCAGCGTTTCCCTAGCGCGACCGGGTAGTGACTACGAGCAGTACTTC.

Written as DNA, the CDR3 is TGTGCCAGCAGCTTAGCGGGGTCGCAGTACTTC. This translates into CASSLAGSQYF. This chain uses TRBV7-2 with TRBJ2-7; D not resolved. The ends were cut back, 0 bases at V and 9 bases at J, with 6 bases in the middle. There are 11 residues in the CDR3. Germline V gene lookup returns CDR1 SGHTA and CDR2 FQGNSA.

The genes are TRBV5-6 and TRBJ2-5; 7 positions match TRBD1. The CDR3 totals 15 residues. CDR1 is SGHDT and CDR2 is YYEEEE in the germline V gene. Trimming took 0 bases from V and 3 from J; bases not matched to a gene: 5. CDR3 amino acids: CASSLERQGEETQYF. CDR3 nucleotides: TGTGCCAGCAGCTTGGAGCGTCAGGGGGAAGAGACCCAGTACTTC. Complete variable domain (other parts from reference TRBV5-6 and TRBJ2-5): DAGVTQSPTHLIKTRGQQVTLRCSPKSGHDTVSWYQQALGQGPQFIFQYYEEEERQRGNFPDRFSGHQFPNYSSELNVNALLLGDSALYLCASSLERQGEETQYFGPGTRLLVL.

CDR3: CASSPHGSKNIQYF. CDR3 DNA: TGTGCCAGCAGCCCCCACGGTTCCAAAAACATTCAGTACTTC. The chain combines TRBV7-2 with TRBJ2-4, with D unclear. V lost 5 bases, J lost 2 bases, and 10 bases lay in between. CDR1 is SGHTA, CDR2 FQGNSA, per germline. CDR3 length: 14 residues.

This sequence joins TRBV29-1 and TRBJ1-1; weak D call: TRBD1 (6 bases). V was clipped by 1 base and J by 7 bases, with 13 bases between them. Germline CDR1 is SQVTM and CDR2 is ANQGSEA. The CDR3 totals 13 residues. CDR3 sequence: CSVEVTGIGEAFF. The CDR3 DNA follows: TGCAGCGTTGAAGTCACAGGGATTGGTGAAGCTTTCTTT. Full variable domain (missing parts from reference TRBV29-1 and TRBJ1-1): SAVISQKPSRDICQRGTSLTIQCQVDSQVTMMFWYRQQPGQSLTLIATANQGSEATYESGFVIDKFPISRPNLTFSTLTVSNMSPEDSSIYLCSVEVTGIGEAFFGQGTRLTVV.

In this sample, this clonotype turned up a few times. The genes are TRBV25-1 and TRBJ1-2; no reliable D call. The germline V and J ends were trimmed by 3 bases and 8 bases, with 13 bases remaining between them. CDR3 length equals 13 residues. Germline CDR1 and CDR2: MGHDK and SYGVNS. The CDR3 nucleotides are TGTGCCAGCAGTGATTTCGTTTCAGGAGGCTACACCTTC. Protein product: CASSDFVSGGYTF.

A single count supports this clonotype. V and J are TRBV29-1 and TRBJ2-1; 13 bases map to TRBD2. Germline loops: CDR1 SQVTM, CDR2 ANQGSEA. With V trimmed by 3 bases and J by 7 bases, 3 bases remained unmatched. This CDR3 comprises 14 residues. The CDR3 is CSVDRLAGGNEQFF. CDR3 DNA: TGCAGCGTTGATAGACTAGCGGGAGGTAATGAGCAGTTCTTC.

The chain couples TRBV5-4 to TRBJ2-2, with 7 bases aligning to TRBD1. V lost 6 bases to trimming and J lost 3 bases; unmatched junction nucleotides: 8. Germline V lookup: CDR1 SGHNT, CDR2 YYREEE (reference sequence). The CDR3 is 15 amino acids. DNA for the CDR3: TGTGCCAGCACTTTAAACAGGGGTTACACCGGGGAGCTGTTTTTT. Residues: CASTLNRGYTGELFF.

The chain links TRBV20-1 to TRBJ2-3; tentative D call: TRBD1 (5 bases). Per the germline V gene, CDR1 is DFQATT and CDR2 is SNEGSKA (reference sequence). The V gene lost 2 bases and the J gene lost 3 bases, with 15 bases spanning the gap. This CDR3 comprises 15 residues. The CDR3 sequence: CSARTQAFGTDTQYF. The CDR3 DNA is TGCAGTGCTAGAACACAGGCATTTGGGACAGATACGCAGTATTTT.

The chain has TRBV5-5 and TRBJ2-4, with 13 bases matching TRBD2. The CDR3 spans 18 residues. The trim removed 3 bases at V and 0 bases at J, leaving 6 bases unmatched. CDR1 and CDR2 (germline): SGHKS, YYEKEE (reference sequence). CDR3 residues: CASSSGLAGALAKNIQYF. CDR3 nucleotides: TGTGCCAGCAGCTCTGGACTAGCGGGGGCTCTAGCCAAAAACATTCAGTACTTC.

This clonotype was seen a handful of times. V is TRBV3-1 and J is TRBJ1-1; D call uncertain. CDR1 is LGHDT and CDR2 is YNNKEL in the germline V gene (reference sequence). V was pared by 2 bases and J by 11 bases, with 15 bases between. There are 13 residues in the CDR3. CDR3 nucleotide sequence: TGTGCCAGCAGCCAACGGCCCAAGGAGAGCGCTTTCTTT. Translation gives CASSQRPKESAFF. The variable domain in full, completed from reference TRBV3-1 and TRBJ1-1, reads DTAVSQTPKYLVTQMGNDKSIKCEQNLGHDTMYWYKQDSKKFLKIMFSYNNKELIINETVPNRFSPKSPDKAHLNLHINSLELGDSAVYFCASSQRPKESAFFGQGTRLTVV.

The rearrangement uses TRBV20-1 and TRBJ2-1; D is ambiguous. The V end lost 1 base, the J end lost 3 bases, and 7 bases lay between the germline ends. There are 13 residues in the CDR3. Per the germline V gene, CDR1 is DFQATT and CDR2 is SNEGSKA (reference sequence). The CDR3 is CSARGLYYNEQFF. The CDR3, as DNA: TGCAGTGCTAGAGGGTTATACTACAATGAGCAGTTCTTC.

This clonotype was picked up many times. This sequence joins TRBV4-1 and TRBJ2-3; D not resolved. Trimming pared 4 bases from V and 0 bases from J, leaving 14 bases between. The CDR3 is 16 amino acids. Germline CDR1 is MGHRA and CDR2 is YSYEKL. Here the CDR3 DNA reads TGCGCCAGCAGCCTTTATGGGTCCCCTAGCACAGATACGCAGTATTTT. Encoded protein: CASSLYGSPSTDTQYF.

V gene TRBV27 combines with J gene TRBJ1-1, with a weak D call TRBD1 (6 bases). The CDR3 consists of 16 residues. Germline values: CDR1 MNHEY, CDR2 SMNVEV (reference sequence). V dropped 3 bases and J dropped 1 base, with 15 bases sitting between them. CDR3 protein: CASSFVPQGPNTEAFF. Here the CDR3 DNA reads TGTGCCAGCAGTTTTGTCCCCCAGGGGCCGAACACTGAAGCTTTCTTT.

The gene calls are TRBV6-5 and TRBJ1-5; no reliable D call. Germline-derived CDR1 and CDR2 are MNHEY and SVGAGI. CDR3 size: 16 residues. With 0 bases removed from V and 0 bases from J, the gap between germline ends came to 9 bases. CDR3 residues: CASSYSAYLSNQPQHF. The DNA for the CDR3 is TGTGCCAGCAGTTACTCGGCGTACCTTAGCAATCAGCCCCAGCATTTT.

Concerning this clonotype: The junction differs from germline at one of its ends, possibly a read error. The CDR3: CVSSLFGHQSSTDTQYF. CDR3 DNA: TGCGTCAGCAGCTTGTTCGGACACCAGTCTAGCACAGATACGCAGTATTTT. The rearrangement uses TRBV5-1 and TRBJ2-3; D possibly corresponds to TRBD1 (5 bases). The length of the CDR3 is 17 residues. Per germline, CDR1 SGHRS and CDR2 YFSETQ.

The V and J genes are TRBV6-6 and TRBJ2-7; D possibly corresponds to TRBD1 (7 bases). Germline CDR1 reads MNHNY; CDR2 reads SVGAGI (reference sequence). The CDR3 loop spans 17 amino acids. V was pared by 2 bases and J by 5 bases, with 22 bases between. Here the CDR3 DNA reads TGTGCCAGCAGTTACCCGGGAGCGTCGACAGGGAGGAACGAGCAGTACTTC. Translation: CASSYPGASTGRNEQYF.